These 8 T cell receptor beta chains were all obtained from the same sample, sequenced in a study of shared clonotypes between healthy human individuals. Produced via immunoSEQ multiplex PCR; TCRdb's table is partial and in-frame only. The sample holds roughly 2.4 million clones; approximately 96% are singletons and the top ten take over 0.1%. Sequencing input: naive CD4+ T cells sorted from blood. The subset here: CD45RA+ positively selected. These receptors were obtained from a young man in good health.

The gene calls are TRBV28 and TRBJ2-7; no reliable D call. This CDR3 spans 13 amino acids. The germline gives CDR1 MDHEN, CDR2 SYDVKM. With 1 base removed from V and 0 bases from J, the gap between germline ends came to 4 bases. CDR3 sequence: CASSLSNSYEQYF. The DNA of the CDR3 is TGTGCCAGCAGTTTATCCAACTCCTACGAGCAGTACTTC.

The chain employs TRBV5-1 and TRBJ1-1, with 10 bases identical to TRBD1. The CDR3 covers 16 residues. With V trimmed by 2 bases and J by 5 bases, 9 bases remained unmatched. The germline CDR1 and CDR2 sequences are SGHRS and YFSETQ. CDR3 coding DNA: TGCGCCAGCAGCTTAACACACCGGGACAGGGGTACTGAAGCTTTCTTT. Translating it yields CASSLTHRDRGTEAFF.

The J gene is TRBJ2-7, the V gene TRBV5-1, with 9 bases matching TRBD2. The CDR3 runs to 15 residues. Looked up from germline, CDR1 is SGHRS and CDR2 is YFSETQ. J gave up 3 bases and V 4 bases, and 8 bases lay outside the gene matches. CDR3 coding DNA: TGCGCCAGCAGCGAGACCGGGACTAGCAGCTACGAGCAGTACTTC. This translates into CASSETGTSSYEQYF. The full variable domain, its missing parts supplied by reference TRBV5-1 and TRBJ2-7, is KAGVTQTPRYLIKTRGQQVTLSCSPISGHRSVSWYQQTPGQGLQFLFEYFSETQRNKGNFPGRFSGRQFSNSRSEMNVSTLELGDSALYLCASSETGTSSYEQYFGPGTRLTVT.

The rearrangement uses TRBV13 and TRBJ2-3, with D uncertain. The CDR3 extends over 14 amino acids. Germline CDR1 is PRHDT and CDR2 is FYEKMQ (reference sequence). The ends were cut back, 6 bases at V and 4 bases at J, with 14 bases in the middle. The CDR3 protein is CASSIRALPDTQYF. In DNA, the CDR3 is TGTGCCAGCAGTATTAGGGCTCTCCCAGATACGCAGTATTTT.

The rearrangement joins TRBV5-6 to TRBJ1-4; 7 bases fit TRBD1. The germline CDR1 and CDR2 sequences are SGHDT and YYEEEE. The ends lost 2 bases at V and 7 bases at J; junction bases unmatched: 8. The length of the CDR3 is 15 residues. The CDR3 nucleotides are TGTGCCAGCAGCTTCTCGACAGGGTTGGGTGAAAAACTGTTTTTT. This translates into CASSFSTGLGEKLFF.

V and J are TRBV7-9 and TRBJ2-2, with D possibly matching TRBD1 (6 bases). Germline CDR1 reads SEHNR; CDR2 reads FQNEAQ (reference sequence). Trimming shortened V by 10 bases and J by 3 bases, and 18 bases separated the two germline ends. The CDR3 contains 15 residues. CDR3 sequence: CATPARAGDTGELFF. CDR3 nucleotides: TGTGCCACCCCAGCCAGGGCAGGGGACACCGGGGAGCTGTTTTTT. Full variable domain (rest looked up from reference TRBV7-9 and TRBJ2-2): DTGVSQNPRHKITKRGQNVTFRCDPISEHNRLYWYRQTLGQGPEFLTYFQNEAQLEKSRLLSDRFSAERPKGSFSTLEIQRTEQGDSAMYLCATPARAGDTGELFFGEGSRLTVL.

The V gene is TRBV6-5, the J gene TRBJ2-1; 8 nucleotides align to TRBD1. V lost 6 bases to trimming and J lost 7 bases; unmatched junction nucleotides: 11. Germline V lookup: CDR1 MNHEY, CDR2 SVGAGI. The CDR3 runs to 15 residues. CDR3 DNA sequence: TGTGCCAGCAGCCGACCGGGACAGGAGATTAATGAGCAGTTCTTC. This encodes CASSRPGQEINEQFF.

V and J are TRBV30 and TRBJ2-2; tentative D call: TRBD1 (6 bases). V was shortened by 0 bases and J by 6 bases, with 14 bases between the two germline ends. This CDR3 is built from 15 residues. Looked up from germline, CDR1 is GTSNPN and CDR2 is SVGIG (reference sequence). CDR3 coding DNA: TGTGCCTGGAGTGTGGGCAGGGGTTACGCCGGGGAGCTGTTTTTT. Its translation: CAWSVGRGYAGELFF.